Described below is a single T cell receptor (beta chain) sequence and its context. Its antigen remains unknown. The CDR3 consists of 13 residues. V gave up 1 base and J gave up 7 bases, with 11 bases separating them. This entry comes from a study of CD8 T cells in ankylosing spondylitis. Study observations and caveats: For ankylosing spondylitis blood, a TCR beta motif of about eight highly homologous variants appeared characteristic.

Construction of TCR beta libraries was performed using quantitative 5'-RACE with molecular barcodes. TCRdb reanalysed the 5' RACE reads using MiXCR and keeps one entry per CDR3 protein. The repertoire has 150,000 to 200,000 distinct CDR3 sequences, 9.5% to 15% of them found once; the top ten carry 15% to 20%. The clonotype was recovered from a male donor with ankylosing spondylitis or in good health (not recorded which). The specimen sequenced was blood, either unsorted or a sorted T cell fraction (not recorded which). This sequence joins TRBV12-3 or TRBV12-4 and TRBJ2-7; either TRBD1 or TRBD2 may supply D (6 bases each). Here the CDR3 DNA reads TGTGCCAGCAGTTTAGGGGGGGCATTGGAGCAGTACTTC. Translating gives CASSLGGALEQYF.